This T cell receptor (beta chain) was identified in a study of T cell responses to AZD1222 COVID-19 vaccine. Points from the study as a whole: Females made up more of the donors, who were largely white British, and clonal diversity may have come out too low. Unmutated regions of variants are reportedly targeted by nearly half of spike-specific TCRs.

The protocol was immunoSEQ multiplex PCR, while the TCRdb copy is restricted to in-frame clones and leaves out a portion. The sample lists about 70,000 clones; about 85% were seen once. Germline V gene sequence: CDR1 SGHTA, CDR2 FQGTGA. With V trimmed by 5 bases and J by 1 base, 11 bases remained unmatched. This CDR3 is built from 19 residues. As concerns this clone: Antigen specificity is unknown.

The sequences come from peripheral blood, collected 28 days after the second AZD1222 dose. The genes are TRBV7-3 and TRBJ2-1; 13 bases map to TRBD2. The sequence came from an adult who received the AZD1222 COVID-19 vaccine. This chain's CDR3 is CASSLGGLAGMESYNEQFF. In DNA, the CDR3 is TGTGCCAGCAGCCTCGGGGGACTAGCGGGAATGGAGTCCTACAATGAGCAGTTCTTC.